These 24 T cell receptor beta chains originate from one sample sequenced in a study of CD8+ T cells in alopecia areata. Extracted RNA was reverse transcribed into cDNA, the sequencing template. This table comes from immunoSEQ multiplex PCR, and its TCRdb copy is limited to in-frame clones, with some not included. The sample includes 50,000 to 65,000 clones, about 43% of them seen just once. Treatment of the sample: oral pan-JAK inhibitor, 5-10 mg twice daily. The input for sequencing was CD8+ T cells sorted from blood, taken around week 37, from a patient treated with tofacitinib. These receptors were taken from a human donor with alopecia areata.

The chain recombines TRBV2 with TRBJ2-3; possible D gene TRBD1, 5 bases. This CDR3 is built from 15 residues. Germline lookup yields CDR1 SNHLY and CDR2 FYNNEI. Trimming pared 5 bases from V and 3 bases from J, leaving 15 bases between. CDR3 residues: CASSPRRGGTDTQYF. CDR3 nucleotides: TGTGCCAGCAGTCCGCGAAGGGGTGGGACAGATACGCAGTATTTT.

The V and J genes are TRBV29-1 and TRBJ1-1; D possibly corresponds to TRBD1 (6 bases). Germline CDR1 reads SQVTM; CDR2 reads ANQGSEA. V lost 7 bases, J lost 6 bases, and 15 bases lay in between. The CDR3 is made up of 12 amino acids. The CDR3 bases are TGCAGCGGCACCGGGGGCAAGTCTGAAGCTTTCTTT. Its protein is CSGTGGKSEAFF. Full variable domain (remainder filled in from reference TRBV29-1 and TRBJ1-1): SAVISQKPSRDICQRGTSLTIQCQVDSQVTMMFWYRQQPGQSLTLIATANQGSEATYESGFVIDKFPISRPNLTFSTLTVSNMSPEDSSIYLCSGTGGKSEAFFGQGTRLTVV.

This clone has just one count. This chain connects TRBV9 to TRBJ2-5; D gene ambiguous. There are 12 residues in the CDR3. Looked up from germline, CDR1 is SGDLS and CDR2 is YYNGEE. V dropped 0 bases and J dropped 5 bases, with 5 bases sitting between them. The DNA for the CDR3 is TGTGCCAGCAGCGTAGGTCGCGAGACCCAGTACTTC. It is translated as CASSVGRETQYF.

CDR3 DNA: TGTGCCAGCGGACGGAGGGGCGGGGAGACCCAGTACTTC. It codes for CASGRRGGETQYF. The V gene is TRBV14, the J gene TRBJ2-5; a possible D gene is TRBD2 (6 bases). Trimming pared 8 bases from V and 5 bases from J, leaving 15 bases between. Germline V gives CDR1 SGHDN, CDR2 FVKESK. This CDR3 spans 13 amino acids. Together with reference TRBV14 and TRBJ2-5, the CDR3 gives the full variable domain: EAGVTQFPSHSVIEKGQTVTLRCDPISGHDNLYWYRRVMGKEIKFLLHFVKESKQDESGMPNNRFLAERTGGTYSTLKVQPAELEDSGVYFCASGRRGGETQYFGPGTRLLVL.

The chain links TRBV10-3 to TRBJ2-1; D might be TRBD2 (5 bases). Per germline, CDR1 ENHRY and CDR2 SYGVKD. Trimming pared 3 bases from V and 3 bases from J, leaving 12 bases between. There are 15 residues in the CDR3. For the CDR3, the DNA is TGTGCCATCAGTGAAAGGGAGCGGTACTACAATGAGCAGTTCTTC. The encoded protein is CAISERERYYNEQFF.

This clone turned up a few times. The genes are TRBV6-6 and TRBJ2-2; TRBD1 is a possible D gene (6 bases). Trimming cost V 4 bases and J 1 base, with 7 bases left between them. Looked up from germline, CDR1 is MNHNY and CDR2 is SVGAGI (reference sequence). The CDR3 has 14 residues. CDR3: CASSWTENTGELFF. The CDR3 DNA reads TGTGCCAGCAGTTGGACAGAGAACACCGGGGAGCTGTTTTTT.

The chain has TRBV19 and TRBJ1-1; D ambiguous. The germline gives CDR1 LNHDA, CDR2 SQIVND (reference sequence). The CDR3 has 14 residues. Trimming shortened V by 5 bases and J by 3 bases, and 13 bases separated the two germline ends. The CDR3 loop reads CASSRPDWDTEAFF. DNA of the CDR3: TGTGCCAGTAGTCGCCCGGACTGGGACACTGAAGCTTTCTTT.

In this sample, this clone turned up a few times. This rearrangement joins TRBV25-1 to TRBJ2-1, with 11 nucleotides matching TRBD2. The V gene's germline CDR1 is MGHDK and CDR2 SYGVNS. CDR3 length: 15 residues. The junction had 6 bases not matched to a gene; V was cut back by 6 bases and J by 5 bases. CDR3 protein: CASRTSGRWDNEQFF. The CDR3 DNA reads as TGTGCCAGCAGAACTAGCGGGAGATGGGACAATGAGCAGTTCTTC.

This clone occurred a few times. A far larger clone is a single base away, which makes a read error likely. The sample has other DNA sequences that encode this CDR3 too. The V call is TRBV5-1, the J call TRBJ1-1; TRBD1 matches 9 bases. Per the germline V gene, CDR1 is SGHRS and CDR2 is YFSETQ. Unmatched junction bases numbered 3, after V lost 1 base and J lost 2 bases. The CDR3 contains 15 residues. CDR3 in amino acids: CASSLIQGANTEAFF. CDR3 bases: TGCGCCAGCAGCTTGATACAGGGGGCCAACACTGAAGCTTTCTTT.

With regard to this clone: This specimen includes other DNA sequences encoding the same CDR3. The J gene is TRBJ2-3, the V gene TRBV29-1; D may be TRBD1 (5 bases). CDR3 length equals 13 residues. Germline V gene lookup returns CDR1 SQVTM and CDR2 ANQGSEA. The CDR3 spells CSAGLAETDTQYF. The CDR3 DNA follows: TGCAGTGCAGGGTTGGCTGAGACAGATACGCAGTATTTT.

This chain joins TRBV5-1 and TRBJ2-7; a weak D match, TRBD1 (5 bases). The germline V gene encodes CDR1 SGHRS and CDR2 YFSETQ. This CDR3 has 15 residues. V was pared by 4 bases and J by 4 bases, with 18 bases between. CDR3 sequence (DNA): TGCGCCAGCAGCCCCCGTGGCCAGGGTCGGTACGAGCAGTACTTC. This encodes CASSPRGQGRYEQYF.

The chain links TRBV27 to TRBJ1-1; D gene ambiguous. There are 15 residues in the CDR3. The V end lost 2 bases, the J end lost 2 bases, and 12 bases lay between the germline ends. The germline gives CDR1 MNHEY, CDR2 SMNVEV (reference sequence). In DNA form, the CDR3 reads TGTGCCAGCAGTTTAACCCCGTGGGGAAACACTGAAGCTTTCTTT. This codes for CASSLTPWGNTEAFF.

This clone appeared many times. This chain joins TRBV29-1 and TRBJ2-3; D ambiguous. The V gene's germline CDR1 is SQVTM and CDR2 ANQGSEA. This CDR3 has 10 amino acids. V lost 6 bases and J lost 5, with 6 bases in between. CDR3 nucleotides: TGCAGCGTGGTAATAGATACGCAGTATTTT. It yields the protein CSVVIDTQYF.

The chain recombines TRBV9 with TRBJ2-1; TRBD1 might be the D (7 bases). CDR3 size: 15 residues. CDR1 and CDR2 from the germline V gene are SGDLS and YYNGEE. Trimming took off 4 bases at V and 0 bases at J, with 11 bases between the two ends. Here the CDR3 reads CASSPRGVSYNEQFF. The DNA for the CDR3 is TGTGCCAGCAGCCCCAGGGGGGTCTCCTACAATGAGCAGTTCTTC.

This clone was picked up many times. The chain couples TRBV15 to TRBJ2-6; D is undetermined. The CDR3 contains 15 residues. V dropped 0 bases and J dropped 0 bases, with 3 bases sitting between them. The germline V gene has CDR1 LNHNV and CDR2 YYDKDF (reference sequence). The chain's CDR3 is CATSRDISGANVLTF. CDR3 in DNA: TGTGCCACCAGCAGAGACATCTCTGGGGCCAACGTCCTGACTTTC.

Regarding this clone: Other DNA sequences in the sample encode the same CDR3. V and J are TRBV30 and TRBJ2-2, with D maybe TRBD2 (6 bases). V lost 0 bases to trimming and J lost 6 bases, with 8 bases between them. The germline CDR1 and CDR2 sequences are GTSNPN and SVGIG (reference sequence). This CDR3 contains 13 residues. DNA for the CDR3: TGTGCCTGGAGTGTAGGAGGGCCCGGGGAGCTGTTTTTT. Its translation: CAWSVGGPGELFF.

The CDR3 DNA follows: TGTGCCAGCAGCGAGCCCAGGGACAGTGGGGCCAACGTCCTGACTTTC. Translation: CASSEPRDSGANVLTF. The rearrangement uses TRBV9 and TRBJ2-6; TRBD1 matches at 7 bases. Germline V lookup: CDR1 SGDLS, CDR2 YYNGEE. The J segment lost 3 bases and the V segment lost 3 bases, leaving 6 bases of the junction unmatched. The CDR3 spans 16 residues.

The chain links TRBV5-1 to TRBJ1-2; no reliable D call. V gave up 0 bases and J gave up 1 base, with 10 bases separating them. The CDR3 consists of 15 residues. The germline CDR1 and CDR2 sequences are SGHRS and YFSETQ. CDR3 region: CASSLDWTVNYGYTF. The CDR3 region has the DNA TGCGCCAGCAGCTTGGATTGGACGGTTAACTATGGCTACACCTTC.

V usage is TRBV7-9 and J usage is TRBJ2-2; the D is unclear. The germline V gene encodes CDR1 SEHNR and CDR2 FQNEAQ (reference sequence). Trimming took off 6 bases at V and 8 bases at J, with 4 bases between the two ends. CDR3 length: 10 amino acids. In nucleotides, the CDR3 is TGTGCCAGCAGGACAGGGGAGCTGTTTTTT. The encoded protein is CASRTGELFF.

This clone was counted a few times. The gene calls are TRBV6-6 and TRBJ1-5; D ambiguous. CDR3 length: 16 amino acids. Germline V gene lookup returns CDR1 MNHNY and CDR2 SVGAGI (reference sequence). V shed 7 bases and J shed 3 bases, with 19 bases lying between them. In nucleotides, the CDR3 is TGTGCCAGCACCCCTCTGCTCGTTACAGCCAATCAGCCCCAGCATTTT. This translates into CASTPLLVTANQPQHF.

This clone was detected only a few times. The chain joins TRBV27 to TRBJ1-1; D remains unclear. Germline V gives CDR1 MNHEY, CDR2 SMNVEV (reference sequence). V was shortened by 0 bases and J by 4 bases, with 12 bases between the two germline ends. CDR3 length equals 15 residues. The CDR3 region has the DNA TGTGCCAGCAGTTTATCAGGAGGACCACTCACTGAAGCTTTCTTT. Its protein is CASSLSGGPLTEAFF.

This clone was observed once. The CDR3: CASSLDPPWSSGSYNEQFF. DNA of the CDR3: TGTGCCAGCAGCTTAGATCCCCCTTGGTCCAGCGGGAGTTACAATGAGCAGTTCTTC. The chain joins TRBV7-2 to TRBJ2-1, with 8 bases fitting TRBD2. Germline V gives CDR1 SGHTA, CDR2 FQGNSA. This CDR3 contains 19 residues. The V and J ends lost 1 base and 4 bases, in that order; junction bases with no gene match: 15.

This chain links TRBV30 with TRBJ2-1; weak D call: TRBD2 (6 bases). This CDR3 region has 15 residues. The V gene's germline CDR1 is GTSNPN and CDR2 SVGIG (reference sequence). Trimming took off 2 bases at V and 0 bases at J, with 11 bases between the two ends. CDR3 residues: CAWSHGLTSYNEQFF. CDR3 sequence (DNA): TGTGCCTGGAGTCACGGACTAACCTCCTACAATGAGCAGTTCTTC.

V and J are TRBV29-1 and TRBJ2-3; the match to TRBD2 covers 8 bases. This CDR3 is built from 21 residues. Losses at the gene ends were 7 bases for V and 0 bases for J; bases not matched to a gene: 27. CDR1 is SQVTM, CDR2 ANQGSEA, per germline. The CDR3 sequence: CSGLIRLAGRALEPSTDTQYF. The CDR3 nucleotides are TGCAGCGGTTTAATCCGTTTAGCGGGAAGGGCGTTGGAGCCTAGCACAGATACGCAGTATTTT.